What follows is one T cell receptor beta chain and its context. Its antigen is not known. Indicated treatment: roughly ten-day PBMC culture with coronavirus spike peptide pools or control peptides (ViraFEST assay). Collection of the unexposed donor's CD4+ T cells took place before the COVID-19 pandemic (2011-2018). The V end was cut by 5 bases, the J end by 4 bases, with 16 bases between. This CDR3 is 15 amino acids long. Germline CDR1 is MNHEY and CDR2 is SVGEGT. The data stem from a study of vaccination and CD4 T cells after COVID-19. At the level of the study: Convalescents were six males and four females, two of them Hispanic. Post-vaccination samples were procured at a median of 72 days following dose two (range 14 to 241). Spike peptides, overlapping and drawn from SARS-CoV-2, HCoV-NL63, HCoV-OC43 and HCoV-229E, were used to stimulate cells.

Once obtained from cultured CD4+ T cells, the DNA was sequenced using the Oncomine TCR Beta short-read assay. Using the QIAamp micro DNA kit, genomic DNA was extracted from the CD4+ T cells that had been cultured. In TCRdb, the PCR reads were re-called with MiXCR into one record per CDR3 protein. The sample yields thousands of distinct CDR3 sequences, approximately 41% seen once. The sequence was obtained from a human donor in good health. The source material was CD4+ T cells from blood, cultured in vitro. This chain joins TRBV6-2 or TRBV6-3 and TRBJ2-3; D might be TRBD2 (6 bases). The CDR3 DNA sequence: TGTGCCAGCAGTGGGATGTGGAGGGCCCCAGATACGCAGTATTTT. Its protein product is CASSGMWRAPDTQYF.